This T cell receptor (beta chain) derives from a study of T cell repertoires in cytomegalovirus infection. Overall study: Recently identified HLA-C-restricted CMV epitopes and well-studied HLA-B-restricted CMV epitopes were used by the study. It can be stated that public TCR beta signatures indicated CMV infection as well as a matching HLA type. Whole-study findings and limits: Individuals carrying CMV plus the relevant HLA were identified by cumulative frequency of public TCR beta families.

As to this clonotype: The antigen is undetermined.

The CDR3 has 16 residues. Germline CDR1 is KGHSH and CDR2 is LQKENI. Trimming shortened V by 4 bases and J by 0 bases, and 15 bases separated the two germline ends. Via MiXCR, TCRdb re-called the reads, giving one row per CDR3 protein. The repertoire holds hundreds of thousands of distinct CDR3 sequences, with just under 30% as singletons. The origin of this receptor is a human donor in good health (CMV status not recorded). Some clones in this sample may be carry-over from other donors' samples. The material was cultured PBMCs, obtained from culture after CMV antigen stimulation. This chain links TRBV18 with TRBJ1-1, with D uncertain. The CDR3 nucleotides are TGTGCCAGCTCACGATCTCCTCAGATCATGAACACTGAAGCTTTCTTT. Translating it yields CASSRSPQIMNTEAFF.